The 12 T cell receptor beta chains in this list originate from one sample, sequenced in a study of a mutant IDH1 vaccine in newly diagnosed glioma. These receptors' targets are unknown. Sequencing used immunoSEQ multiplex PCR; TCRdb keeps in-frame clones, though not all of them. The table records about 40,000 clones, 80% to 95% of them present only once. The time point was: week 5, during vaccination. Each dose delivered 300 ug of mutant IDH1 20-mer peptide subcutaneously with imiquimod. This sample comprised PBMCs, obtained from a glioma patient whose treatment included an IDH1 peptide vaccine. The receptors originated from a man aged 45-65 years with glioma.

The chain uses TRBV30 and TRBJ1-5; 7 bases map to TRBD1. The V and J ends lost 1 base and 3 bases, in that order; junction bases with no gene match: 6. CDR3 size: 15 residues. The V gene's germline CDR1 is GTSNPN and CDR2 SVGIG (reference sequence). The CDR3 reads CAWSGQGSANQPQHF. The CDR3 coding sequence is TGTGCCTGGAGTGGACAGGGAAGCGCCAATCAGCCCCAGCATTTT.

The rearrangement joins TRBV19 to TRBJ2-7, with 9 bases that match TRBD1. The CDR3 consists of 15 residues. V shed 4 bases and J 2 bases; nucleotides not matched to a gene: 6. CDR1 is LNHDA, CDR2 SQIVND, per germline (reference sequence). CDR3 sequence: CASSTRGTGTYEQYF. In DNA, the CDR3 is TGTGCCAGTAGTACCCGAGGGACAGGGACCTACGAGCAGTACTTC. Together with reference TRBV19 and TRBJ2-7, the CDR3 gives the full variable domain: DGGITQSPKYLFRKEGQNVTLSCEQNLNHDAMYWYRQDPGQGLRLIYYSQIVNDFQKGDIAEGYSVSREKKESFPLTVTSAQKNPTAFYLCASSTRGTGTYEQYFGPGTRLTVT.

The chain carries TRBV2 and TRBJ1-5; 7 bases are shared with TRBD1. The CDR3 has 14 residues. Germline-derived CDR1 and CDR2 are SNHLY and FYNNEI. V shed 5 bases, J shed 3 bases, and the junction held 4 bases outside the gene matches. CDR3 nucleotide sequence: TGTGCCAGCAGTCGGGACAGCAACAATCAGCCCCAGCATTTT. Protein sequence: CASSRDSNNQPQHF. Using reference TRBV2 and TRBJ1-5 for the parts outside the CDR3, the full variable domain is EPEVTQTPSHQVTQMGQEVILRCVPISNHLYFYWYRQILGQKVEFLVSFYNNEISEKSEIFDDQFSVERPDGSNFTLKIRSTKLEDSAMYFCASSRDSNNQPQHFGDGTRLSIL.

The J gene is TRBJ1-2, the V gene TRBV29-1; tentatively, D is TRBD1 (5 bases). Germline CDR1 is SQVTM and CDR2 is ANQGSEA. Trimming took off 5 bases at V and 4 bases at J, with 20 bases between the two ends. This CDR3 region has 15 residues. CDR3 in amino acids: CSVPDKGIFSYGYTF. The CDR3, as DNA: TGCAGCGTTCCTGACAAGGGGATATTTAGCTATGGCTACACCTTC.

This rearrangement joins TRBV19 to TRBJ2-7; 10 bases are a match to TRBD1. The CDR3 is made up of 15 amino acids. Germline assignment: CDR1 LNHDA and CDR2 SQIVND (reference sequence). Unmatched junction bases numbered 5, after V lost 4 bases and J lost 2 bases. The CDR3 sequence: CASSTGGQGAYEQYF. The CDR3 DNA is TGTGCCAGTAGTACCGGAGGACAGGGGGCCTACGAGCAGTACTTC.

The chain couples TRBV9 to TRBJ1-2, with 9 positions matching TRBD1. Unmatched junction bases numbered 17, after V lost 3 bases and J lost 8 bases. Germline V gives CDR1 SGDLS, CDR2 YYNGEE. The CDR3 loop spans 17 amino acids. The CDR3 sequence is CASSAARGQGLSYGYTF. DNA for the CDR3: TGTGCCAGCAGCGCCGCAAGGGGACAGGGATTAAGTTACGGCTACACCTTC.

The V gene is TRBV7-8, the J gene TRBJ1-5; D perhaps matches TRBD1 (5 bases). CDR1 SGHVS and CDR2 FQNEAQ come from the germline V gene. V was clipped by 5 bases and J by 7 bases, with 12 bases between them. The CDR3 is made up of 13 amino acids. This CDR3 is CASSVLRDQPQHF. For the CDR3, the DNA is TGTGCCAGCAGCGTCCTCAGGGACCAGCCCCAGCATTTT.

This sequence joins TRBV5-4 and TRBJ1-2; D is unclear. Germline CDR1 SGHNT, CDR2 YYREEE (reference sequence). With 4 bases removed from V and 4 bases from J, the gap between germline ends came to 20 bases. The length of the CDR3 is 16 residues. CDR3: CASSPGKGAAAYGYTF. The CDR3 region has the DNA TGTGCCAGCAGCCCGGGCAAGGGTGCAGCCGCCTATGGCTACACCTTC.

V is TRBV5-6 and J is TRBJ1-1, with D uncertain. Germline V lookup: CDR1 SGHDT, CDR2 YYEEEE. The CDR3 spans 13 residues. The V gene lost 0 bases and the J gene lost 6 bases, with 9 bases spanning the gap. The chain's CDR3 is CASSLGRAPEAFF. The CDR3 region has the DNA TGTGCCAGCAGCTTGGGACGGGCACCTGAAGCTTTCTTT.

The rearrangement links TRBV5-6 to TRBJ2-7; 8 nucleotides agree with TRBD2. From germline, CDR1 is SGHDT and CDR2 YYEEEE. After removal of 2 bases from V and 7 bases from J, the junction contained 5 bases not matched to a gene. The CDR3 spans 13 residues. CDR3 region: CASSLGGGREQYF. CDR3 nucleotide sequence: TGTGCCAGCAGCTTAGGCGGGGGGAGGGAGCAGTACTTC.

The chain recombines TRBV27 with TRBJ2-1; 12 nucleotides align to TRBD2. The V gene end was trimmed by 5 bases and the J gene end by 2 bases; junction bases not matched to a gene: 13. This CDR3 has 19 residues. In germline, CDR1 is MNHEY, CDR2 SMNVEV (reference sequence). This chain's CDR3 is CASSTTGLAGGPAYNEQFF. The DNA of the CDR3 is TGTGCCAGCAGTACCACGGGGCTAGCGGGGGGGCCGGCCTACAATGAGCAGTTCTTC.

This clone came up once. The chain links TRBV7-2 to TRBJ1-1; D call uncertain. Germline V gene lookup returns CDR1 SGHTA and CDR2 FQGNSA. CDR3 length equals 12 residues. V dropped 5 bases and J dropped 4 bases, with 8 bases sitting between them. Written as DNA, the CDR3 is TGTGCCAGCAGCCCCCCTTTCACTGAAGCTTTCTTT. Protein product: CASSPPFTEAFF.